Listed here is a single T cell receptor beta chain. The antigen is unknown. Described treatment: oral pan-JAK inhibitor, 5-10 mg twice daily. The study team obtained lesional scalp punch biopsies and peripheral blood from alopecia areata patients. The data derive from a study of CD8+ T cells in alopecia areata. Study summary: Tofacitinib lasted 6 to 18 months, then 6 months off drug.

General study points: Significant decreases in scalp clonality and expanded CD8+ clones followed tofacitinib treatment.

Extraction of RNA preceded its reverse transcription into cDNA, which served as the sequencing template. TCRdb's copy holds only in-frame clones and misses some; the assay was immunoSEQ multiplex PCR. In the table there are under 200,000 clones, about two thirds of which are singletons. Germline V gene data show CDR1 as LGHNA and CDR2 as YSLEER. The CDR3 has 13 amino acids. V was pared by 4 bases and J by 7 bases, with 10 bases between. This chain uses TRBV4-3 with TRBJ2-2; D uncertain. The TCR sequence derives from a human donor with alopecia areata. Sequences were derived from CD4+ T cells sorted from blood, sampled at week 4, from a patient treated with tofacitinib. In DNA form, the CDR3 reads TGCGCCAGCAGCCGATATTCGGGCGGGGAGCTGTTTTTT. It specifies CASSRYSGGELFF.